The 14 T cell receptor beta chains listed next were all sequenced from one sample in a study of T cell changes during pregnancy in multiple sclerosis. Profiling relied on immunoSEQ multiplex PCR, and the TCRdb table lists in-frame clones only, not all of them. Among over 55,000 clones listed, roughly 90% were seen once. The input for sequencing was peripheral blood, taken in the first trimester of pregnancy. These receptors were obtained from a female donor with multiple sclerosis, enrolled in a pregnancy study.

The V gene is TRBV5-5, the J gene TRBJ2-1, with 12 positions matching TRBD2. With 2 bases clipped from V and 0 bases from J, the junction kept 9 bases outside the gene matches. Germline V lookup: CDR1 SGHKS, CDR2 YYEKEE (reference sequence). This CDR3 has 19 amino acids. CDR3 in DNA: TGTGCCAGCAGCTTTCGACTAGCGGGAGCGCTAAGCTCCTACAATGAGCAGTTCTTC. It yields the protein CASSFRLAGALSSYNEQFF.

J is TRBJ1-1 and V is TRBV27; TRBD1 might be the D (6 bases). This CDR3 region has 17 residues. V was shortened by 6 bases and J by 1 base, with 21 bases between the two germline ends. The germline V gene has CDR1 MNHEY and CDR2 SMNVEV (reference sequence). The CDR3: CASRQLYRVTGNTEAFF. The DNA of the CDR3 is TGTGCCAGCAGGCAACTTTACAGGGTTACGGGGAACACTGAAGCTTTCTTT.

This chain uses TRBV29-1 with TRBJ2-7, with 13 bases that match TRBD2. The junction had 8 bases not matched to a gene; V was cut back by 8 bases and J by 7 bases. This CDR3 contains 13 residues. In germline, CDR1 is SQVTM, CDR2 ANQGSEA. The CDR3 protein is CSTGGTSGEEQYF. CDR3 nucleotides: TGCAGCACGGGCGGGACTAGCGGGGAGGAGCAGTACTTC.

The chain couples TRBV20-1 to TRBJ2-7; no reliable D call. The CDR3 runs to 11 residues. The V and J ends lost 6 bases and 2 bases respectively, with 8 bases between them. Germline values: CDR1 DFQATT, CDR2 SNEGSKA (reference sequence). This CDR3 reads CSALTAYEQYF. CDR3 sequence (DNA): TGCAGTGCCCTAACAGCCTACGAGCAGTACTTC.

The chain combines TRBV27 with TRBJ1-1; D unresolved. Deletions cut 5 bases from V and 2 bases from J, with 9 bases between. Germline V gene sequence: CDR1 MNHEY, CDR2 SMNVEV (reference sequence). CDR3 length: 13 amino acids. CDR3 protein: CASSIQSNTEAFF. In DNA form, the CDR3 reads TGTGCCAGCAGTATACAGAGCAACACTGAAGCTTTCTTT.

The chain has TRBV5-8 and TRBJ2-1; no definite D call. CDR1 and CDR2 from the germline V gene are SGHTS and YDEGEE. Trimming cost V 1 base and J 0 bases, with 5 bases left between them. CDR3 length: 14 amino acids. Written as DNA, the CDR3 is TGTGCCAGCAGCTTGATCAGCTCCTACAATGAGCAGTTCTTC. This translates into CASSLISSYNEQFF. The variable domain in full, with the rest retrieved from reference TRBV5-8 and TRBJ2-1, is EAGVTQSPTHLIKTRGQQATLRCSPISGHTSVYWYQQALGLGLQFLLWYDEGEERNRGNFPPRFSGRQFPNYSSELNVNALELEDSALYLCASSLISSYNEQFFGPGTRLTVL.

The gene calls are TRBV28 and TRBJ2-7; perhaps TRBD2 as D (6 bases). CDR3 length equals 14 residues. Germline CDR1 reads MDHEN; CDR2 reads SYDVKM. V gave up 6 bases and J gave up 0 bases, with 12 bases separating them. DNA for the CDR3: TGTGCCAGCAGCCCCCCGGGGGTCTCCTACGAGCAGTACTTC. Amino acids: CASSPPGVSYEQYF.

The chain combines TRBV7-6 with TRBJ1-5, with 9 nucleotides matching TRBD1. The CDR3 is 14 amino acids. After removal of 5 bases from V and 4 bases from J, the junction contained 3 bases not matched to a gene. In germline, CDR1 is SGHVS, CDR2 FNYEAQ. The CDR3: CASSPGTGNQPQHF. CDR3 coding DNA: TGTGCCAGCAGCCCGGGGACAGGGAATCAGCCCCAGCATTTT.

This chain connects TRBV5-4 to TRBJ2-1; 7 bases are shared with TRBD2. Losses at the gene ends were 4 bases for V and 6 bases for J; bases not matched to a gene: 10. The CDR3 is 15 amino acids. Germline lookup yields CDR1 SGHNT and CDR2 YYREEE (reference sequence). DNA for the CDR3: TGTGCCAGCAGCCTCGGCGAACTAGCGCTCAATGAGCAGTTCTTC. Its translation: CASSLGELALNEQFF.

This clone was found once. The rearrangement links TRBV6-6 to TRBJ2-1; the match to TRBD2 covers 8 bases. CDR3 length equals 16 residues. In germline, CDR1 is MNHNY, CDR2 SVGAGI (reference sequence). V trimming: 2 bases; J trimming: 9 bases; junction bases outside the gene matches: 12. CDR3 nucleotides: TGTGCCAGCAGTTACGGAGCGGGAGCGAGGGACGGTGAGCAGTTCTTC. Its translation: CASSYGAGARDGEQFF.

The chain has TRBV6-5 and TRBJ2-1; 11 nucleotides match TRBD1. CDR1 and CDR2 from the germline V gene are MNHEY and SVGAGI. Losses at the gene ends were 5 bases for V and 6 bases for J; bases not matched to a gene: 6. The CDR3 sequence is 15 residues long. The CDR3 DNA sequence: TGTGCCAGCAGTACCCCGGGACAGGGGGTCAATGAGCAGTTCTTC. It specifies CASSTPGQGVNEQFF.

V and J are TRBV29-1 and TRBJ2-1; 8 positions agree with TRBD2. The CDR3 has 14 residues. CDR1 and CDR2 (germline): SQVTM, ANQGSEA. Losses at the gene ends were 7 bases for V and 7 bases for J; bases not matched to a gene: 12. The CDR3 reads CSGHSGGPGNEQFF. The CDR3 nucleotides are TGCAGCGGTCATTCGGGAGGGCCAGGGAATGAGCAGTTCTTC.

This rearrangement joins TRBV9 to TRBJ2-7; 9 nucleotides align to TRBD2. The V segment lost 0 bases and the J segment 5 bases; nucleotides outside the gene matches: 6. CDR1 and CDR2 from the germline V gene are SGDLS and YYNGEE. The length of the CDR3 is 15 residues. DNA for the CDR3: TGTGCCAGCAGCGTAGTCGGTAGCGGGAGTAACGAGCAGTACTTC. Translated, it gives CASSVVGSGSNEQYF.

The chain uses TRBV6-6 and TRBJ1-3, with D hard to call. Germline loops: CDR1 MNHNY, CDR2 SVGAGI (reference sequence). Trimming shortened V by 1 base and J by 2 bases, and 12 bases separated the two germline ends. CDR3 length: 16 residues. The chain's CDR3 is CASSYFLREPGNTIYF. DNA of the CDR3: TGTGCCAGCAGTTACTTCCTCCGCGAACCTGGAAACACCATATATTTT.